Listed here are 14 T cell receptor beta chains from one sample, sequenced in a study of T cell changes during pregnancy in multiple sclerosis. Produced via immunoSEQ multiplex PCR; TCRdb's table is partial and in-frame only. Among tens of thousands of clones listed, 92% were seen once. Sequencing was performed on peripheral blood, taken in the second trimester of pregnancy. Receptors were obtained from a female donor in good health, enrolled as a control in a pregnancy study.

This chain links TRBV27 with TRBJ1-5, with D possibly matching TRBD1 (6 bases). Germline values: CDR1 MNHEY, CDR2 SMNVEV (reference sequence). The CDR3 spans 14 residues. The germline V and J ends were trimmed by 2 bases and 6 bases, with 11 bases remaining between them. CDR3 nucleotide sequence: TGTGCCAGCAGTTTACAGGGAGGGGGTCAGCCCCAGCATTTT. Translating it yields CASSLQGGGQPQHF.

The chain uses TRBV7-3 and TRBJ2-7; D is possibly TRBD2 (5 bases). Germline lookup yields CDR1 SGHTA and CDR2 FQGTGA. CDR3 length equals 13 residues. V lost 2 bases to trimming and J lost 6 bases, with 11 bases between them. DNA for the CDR3: TGTGCCAGCAGCTTAGTTCCTAGCCCCGAGCAGTACTTC. Its protein product is CASSLVPSPEQYF.

J is TRBJ2-3 and V is TRBV4-2, with 8 bases matching TRBD2. CDR1 and CDR2 from the germline V gene are LGHNA and YNFKEQ. The CDR3 contains 16 residues. The V segment lost 0 bases and the J segment 2 bases; nucleotides outside the gene matches: 4. The chain's CDR3 is CASSQETSGNTDTQYF. CDR3 DNA sequence: TGTGCCAGCAGCCAAGAAACTAGCGGTAACACAGATACGCAGTATTTT.

The genes are TRBV6-5 and TRBJ2-5; 9 bases line up with TRBD2. This CDR3 has 15 amino acids. The germline CDR1 and CDR2 sequences are MNHEY and SVGAGI. With 6 bases clipped from V and 1 base from J, the junction kept 6 bases outside the gene matches. CDR3 DNA sequence: TGTGCCAGCAGGGGAGCGGGGGGATTCCAAGAGACCCAGTACTTC. Its translation is CASRGAGGFQETQYF.

The V gene is TRBV6-5, the J gene TRBJ2-6; D perhaps matches TRBD2 (6 bases). The CDR3 is 15 residues long. CDR1 MNHEY and CDR2 SVGAGI come from the germline V gene. Trimming removed 5 bases from V and 0 bases from J, with 8 bases in between. The CDR3 reads CASSGGTSGANVLTF. DNA for the CDR3: TGTGCCAGCAGTGGCGGGACCTCTGGGGCCAACGTCCTGACTTTC.

The chain links TRBV29-1 to TRBJ2-3, with D perhaps TRBD1 (7 bases). The CDR3 contains 16 residues. Germline CDR1 SQVTM, CDR2 ANQGSEA. Trimming removed 4 bases from V and 2 bases from J, with 19 bases in between. The CDR3 DNA reads TGCAGCGTTGTCTGGGTGCGGGGACAGATCACAGATACGCAGTATTTT. Encoded protein: CSVVWVRGQITDTQYF.

This clone was detected a few times. This chain connects TRBV6-1 to TRBJ2-7, with 9 bases lining up with TRBD1. With V trimmed by 7 bases and J by 3 bases, 10 bases remained unmatched. This CDR3 is built from 15 residues. Germline loops: CDR1 MNHNS, CDR2 SASEGT. CDR3 in amino acids: CASTRDGDRVYEQYF. In DNA form, the CDR3 reads TGTGCCAGCACCCGAGATGGGGACAGGGTCTACGAGCAGTACTTC.

The chain links TRBV19 to TRBJ2-7; D is perhaps TRBD1 (5 bases). The CDR3 extends over 13 amino acids. Germline CDR1 LNHDA, CDR2 SQIVND (reference sequence). The ends were cut back, 5 bases at V and 0 bases at J, with 8 bases in the middle. Written as DNA, the CDR3 is TGTGCCAGTAGTTACAGGAACTCCTACGAGCAGTACTTC. Encoded protein: CASSYRNSYEQYF.

The chain has TRBV19 and TRBJ2-7; D is ambiguous. This CDR3 has 13 amino acids. V was pared by 3 bases and J by 3 bases, with 9 bases between. CDR1 is LNHDA, CDR2 SQIVND, per germline (reference sequence). CDR3 residues: CASSMSGSYEQYF. The CDR3 DNA sequence: TGTGCCAGTAGTATGTCGGGTAGCTACGAGCAGTACTTC.

The chain is built from TRBV9 and TRBJ2-7; the match to TRBD1 covers 7 bases. The junction had 6 bases not matched to a gene; V was cut back by 1 base and J by 5 bases. Germline CDR1 is SGDLS and CDR2 is YYNGEE. The CDR3 loop spans 14 amino acids. This chain's CDR3 is CASSVTGEFNEQYF. DNA of the CDR3: TGTGCCAGCAGCGTAACAGGGGAATTTAACGAGCAGTACTTC.

V and J are TRBV18 and TRBJ2-3; unclear D gene. V dropped 9 bases and J dropped 0 bases, with 7 bases sitting between them. CDR1 and CDR2 from the germline V gene are KGHSH and LQKENI. The CDR3 is 12 amino acids. CDR3 coding DNA: TGTGCCAGTAGTACTAGCACAGATACGCAGTATTTT. Protein: CASSTSTDTQYF.

V usage is TRBV7-9 and J usage is TRBJ1-4; D not certain. This CDR3 region has 12 residues. V was pared by 5 bases and J by 8 bases, with 9 bases between. Germline CDR1 reads SEHNR; CDR2 reads FQNEAQ (reference sequence). The CDR3 sequence is CASSPRREKLFF. The DNA for the CDR3 is TGTGCCAGCAGCCCCCGGAGGGAAAAACTGTTTTTT.

The chain combines TRBV13 with TRBJ1-2; no reliable D call. Trimming shortened V by 3 bases and J by 6 bases, and 17 bases separated the two germline ends. This CDR3 contains 15 residues. Germline CDR1 is PRHDT and CDR2 is FYEKMQ (reference sequence). CDR3 nucleotides: TGTGCCAGCAGCTTTGGAGTAGGAGGGTTGGATGGCTACACCTTC. Amino acids: CASSFGVGGLDGYTF.

This chain uses TRBV2 with TRBJ1-4, with D unclear. V was cut by 5 bases and J by 7 bases, with 8 bases left in between. Germline lookup yields CDR1 SNHLY and CDR2 FYNNEI. CDR3 size: 12 residues. The CDR3 reads CASSRRAEKLFF. DNA of the CDR3: TGTGCCAGCAGTCGTAGAGCTGAAAAACTGTTTTTT.